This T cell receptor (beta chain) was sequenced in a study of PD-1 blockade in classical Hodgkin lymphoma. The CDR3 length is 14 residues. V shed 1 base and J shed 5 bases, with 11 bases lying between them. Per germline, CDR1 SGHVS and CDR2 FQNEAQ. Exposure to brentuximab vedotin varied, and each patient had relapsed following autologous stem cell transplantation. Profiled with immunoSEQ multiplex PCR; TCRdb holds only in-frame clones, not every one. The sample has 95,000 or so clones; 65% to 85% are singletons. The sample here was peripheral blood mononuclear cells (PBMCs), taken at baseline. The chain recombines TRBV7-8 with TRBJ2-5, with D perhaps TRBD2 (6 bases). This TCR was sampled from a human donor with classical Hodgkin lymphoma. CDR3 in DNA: TGTGCCAGCAGCTTAGTCCCAGGGAGGGAGACCCAGTACTTC. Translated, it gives CASSLVPGRETQYF.